Listed below are T cell receptor beta chains from one sample, sequenced in a study of regulatory T cells in long-lasting Graves disease. TCRdb fed the multiplex PCR reads into MiXCR, producing one record per CDR3 protein. The sample carries more than 350,000 distinct CDR3 sequences, roughly 23% recorded once. Sample: peripheral blood mononuclear cells (PBMCs), taken when the disease was refractory, from a patient treated with antithyroid drugs. Receptor source: a female donor with Graves disease. The conserved cysteine and the conserved F or W are not part of the CDR3 here.

v_gene: TRBV28; CDR3aa: ASGRNYEQY
v_gene: TRBV3-1; CDR3aa: ASSPLGLAGGSTGEQY
v_gene: TRBV6-2/TRBV6-3; CDR3aa: ASRDLTNTEAF
v_gene: TRBV3-1; CDR3aa: ASSPTRRTGISGELF
v_gene: TRBV2; CDR3aa: ASSATGVPLANTGELF
v_gene: TRBV7-9; CDR3aa: ASSPSGSGKRNTGELF
v_gene: TRBV9; CDR3aa: ASSDSSGSRIHEQY
v_gene: TRBV24-1; CDR3aa: ATSDFETEQF
v_gene: TRBV29-1; CDR3aa: SGTGSTNEKLF
v_gene: TRBV24-1; CDR3aa: ATSDSYFAGEQY
v_gene: TRBV19; CDR3aa: ASSTWTEAF
v_gene: TRBV20-1; CDR3aa: SADGIGEINQPQH
v_gene: TRBV2; CDR3aa: ASSVMGETEAF
v_gene: TRBV12-3/TRBV12-4; CDR3aa: ASTAGTGEGYT
v_gene: TRBV4-1; CDR3aa: ASSHTQGFDEQY
v_gene: TRBV24-1; CDR3aa: ATSTGTHYEQY
v_gene: TRBV6-1; CDR3aa: ASSVGEGNTEAF
v_gene: TRBV15; CDR3aa: ATSTWTGRDEQY
v_gene: TRBV6-1; CDR3aa: ASSGTGSYTGELF
v_gene: TRBV2; CDR3aa: ASSPTPRTGANSYEQY
v_gene: TRBV28; CDR3aa: ASSLIQNYGYT
v_gene: TRBV5-6; CDR3aa: ASSITGQGAAF
v_gene: TRBV6-2/TRBV6-3; CDR3aa: ASSYSAGEQY
v_gene: TRBV4-1; CDR3aa: ASSQGGGIGETQY
v_gene: TRBV6-1; CDR3aa: ASSPRALGGELF
v_gene: TRBV29-1; CDR3aa: SVGSNTEAF
v_gene: TRBV6-1; CDR3aa: ASRTGLGPAYEQY
v_gene: TRBV7-9; CDR3aa: ASSQQGGPANYGYT
v_gene: TRBV6-1; CDR3aa: ASSEAVSGGIEQY
v_gene: TRBV12-3/TRBV12-4; CDR3aa: ASSRAGTELF
v_gene: TRBV10-1; CDR3aa: ASSESAGYGYT
v_gene: TRBV6-1; CDR3aa: ASSSRRGGGYSPLH
v_gene: TRBV20-1; CDR3aa: SASRPGGGNTEAF
v_gene: TRBV28; CDR3aa: ASSPRDRGGYEQY
v_gene: TRBV14; CDR3aa: ASSQGLGQGKYEQY
v_gene: TRBV4-2; CDR3aa: ASSQENGVPNSPLH
v_gene: TRBV15; CDR3aa: ATSRDWAGPSSYEQY
v_gene: TRBV2; CDR3aa: AARAVGYNEQF
v_gene: TRBV20-1; CDR3aa: SASGDYNSPLH
v_gene: TRBV7-3; CDR3aa: ASSLSDGRQF
v_gene: TRBV19; CDR3aa: ASSTRSGANEQF
v_gene: TRBV2; CDR3aa: ASNGRQGYQPQH
v_gene: TRBV13; CDR3aa: ASSLTSGSKETQY
v_gene: TRBV5-4; CDR3aa: ASSLKLAGGGSYEQY
v_gene: TRBV5-4; CDR3aa: ASTGTGGPNTEAF
v_gene: TRBV20-1; CDR3aa: SARDGREPGSTQF
v_gene: TRBV5-4; CDR3aa: ASSHPGRGLDETQY
v_gene: TRBV5-8; CDR3aa: ASSIQIGQGAAF
v_gene: TRBV28; CDR3aa: ASSRIGRLAGDEQF
v_gene: TRBV28; CDR3aa: ASSELAGGVNEQF
v_gene: TRBV5-1; CDR3aa: ASSHPNRAQETQY
v_gene: TRBV3-1; CDR3aa: ASSPRTTNYGYT
v_gene: TRBV4-2; CDR3aa: ASSQRTDGTEAF
v_gene: TRBV11-2; CDR3aa: ASSLTDTSNYGYT
v_gene: TRBV7-2; CDR3aa: ASSLTGQRSYEQY
v_gene: TRBV5-5; CDR3aa: ASSPGQGSHYGYT
v_gene: TRBV28; CDR3aa: ASREGQLNGNTIY
v_gene: TRBV19; CDR3aa: ASSIPDSNQPQH
v_gene: TRBV28; CDR3aa: ASSLLSTPGNGYT
v_gene: TRBV5-5; CDR3aa: ASSYQGQGSSYEQY